This T cell receptor beta chain was recovered during a study of blood T cell repertoires in COVID-19. Study in general: Sites across the United States, Italy and Spain contributed samples from acute and convalescent COVID-19. T cells, B-cell-depleted T cells, or PBMCs supplied cDNA or gDNA.

The table lists this clone with a few counts. V was trimmed by 0 bases and J by 3 bases, leaving 12 bases between them. Germline assignment: CDR1 SGHNT and CDR2 YYREEE (reference sequence). The CDR3 totals 15 residues. In the authors' methods: Scientists estimated how many nucleated cells there were by amplifying reference gene primers. Assay used: immunoSEQ multiplex PCR; TCRdb lists only in-frame clones, some missing. V and J calls plus clone size are reproduced from that table; the DNA served to infer D and trimming. The table includes approximately 35,000 clones, 75% to 85% detected once. Sequences were obtained from peripheral blood. The chain joins TRBV5-4 to TRBJ1-2; D perhaps matches TRBD1 (6 bases). This receptor was taken from a human donor in a cohort sampled during active COVID-19. The CDR3 reads CASSLAHRAYYGYTF. The CDR3, as DNA: TGTGCCAGCAGCTTGGCTCACAGGGCTTACTATGGCTACACCTTC.